This T cell receptor beta chain is from a study of lymphopenia after photon versus proton radiotherapy. Profiled with immunoSEQ multiplex PCR; TCRdb holds only in-frame clones, not every one. The sample consists of tens of thousands of clones, about nine tenths of them appearing once. Germline V gives CDR1 LNHDA, CDR2 SQIVND (reference sequence). The CDR3 runs 13 residues. V was shortened by 7 bases and J by 6 bases, with 13 bases between the two germline ends. The rearrangement uses TRBV19 and TRBJ1-5; D gene unclear. The source was peripheral blood, collected from a patient treated with photon-based radiotherapy. The clonotype originates from a woman in her 50s with cholangiocarcinoma. CDR3 sequence: CASTRGDIQPQHF. CDR3 nucleotides: TGTGCCAGTACCCGAGGAGACATTCAGCCCCAGCATTTT. Variable domain in full (rest from reference TRBV19 and TRBJ1-5): DGGITQSPKYLFRKEGQNVTLSCEQNLNHDAMYWYRQDPGQGLRLIYYSQIVNDFQKGDIAEGYSVSREKKESFPLTVTSAQKNPTAFYLCASTRGDIQPQHFGDGTRLSIL.